The text below deals with one T cell receptor (beta chain). Only a few counts were recorded for this clone. This receptor's antigen is unknown. Within one base of it there is no much larger clone, and no base qualities were kept. This sample was taken from a study of metastatic and nonmetastatic thyroid tumors (dated by TCRdb to 2020 to 2022). With regard to the full study: Repertoires from peripheral blood and from tumor or nodule tissue samples of malignant and benign thyroid patients were compared. Overall study results and their limits: TCR beta diversity was reported as significantly higher in malignant tumors than in benign nodules, in both blood and tumor samples.

None of the patients had been given any treatment before thyroid surgery. Using T-cell receptor beta sequencing, the researchers looked back retrospectively at clinical samples from patients, gathered between about 2011 and 2018. Library prep was done by PCR. Instrument used: Illumina HiSeq 4000. High-throughput sequencing was used to profile the CDR3 region of the TCR beta-chain in every patient. As for how the authors treated the data: Drawing on CDR3 differences between clinicopathological groups, the researchers built a classifier meant to tell apart patients with distant-metastatic papillary thyroid cancer. The Shannon index was used to assess repertoire diversity, and the Morisita-Horn index was used to assess tumor-blood repertoire similarity. TCRdb reran the public reads through fastp at Q25 and MiXCR, keeping productive beta chains. The V and J calls shown here were made by TCRdb, not taken from the authors' results. For this sample there are fewer than 25,000 clones; around 21% appear just once. The ten largest account for about an eighth of the sample.

The receptor's source is a male donor with papillary thyroid cancer or a benign thyroid nodule (not recorded which). Some clones in this sample may be carry-over from other donors' samples. The source material was blood.

The CDR3 protein is CASSSRVNYGYTF. Read as DNA, the sequence is TGTGCCAGCAGCTCCCGGGTCAACTATGGCTACACCTTC. Rearrangement joined TRBV5-4 to TRBJ1-2, with the D segment identity uncertain. Cut back by 3 bases and 2 bases, the V and J ends lie 8 bases apart. The CDR3 starts with the cysteine, ends with the phenylalanine, and has 13 residues. The read is trimmed to its CDR3 DNA, 39 bases read in frame from base 1. The CDR1 and CDR2 encoded by the germline V gene (reference sequence) are SGHNT and YYREEE.